Sequencing of this TCR beta chain was carried out in a study of blood T cell repertoires in COVID-19. The overall study: COVID-19 samples, acute and convalescent, were from the United States, Italy and Spain. In each case, the material was cDNA or gDNA derived from T cells, B-cell-depleted T cells, or PBMCs.

CDR3 length equals 14 residues. V was pared by 2 bases and J by 3 bases, with 1 base of the junction left unmatched. CDR1 is SGHNT, CDR2 YYREEE, per germline (reference sequence). A few counts support this clone. In the authors' methods: Nucleated cell number was recorded as an estimate derived from reference gene primer amplification. The table came from immunoSEQ multiplex PCR; TCRdb's copy has only in-frame clones and leaves some out. From that table come the V and J calls and clone size; the DNA was used to work out D and trimming. The data hold about 300,000 clones, with about 89% observed a single time.

The receptor was derived from a man between 18 and 35 years old who had recovered from COVID-19. Material: peripheral blood. The chain links TRBV5-4 to TRBJ2-2, with 7 bases identical to TRBD2. CDR3 protein: CASSFGGDTGELFF. The CDR3 DNA sequence: TGTGCCAGCAGCTTTGGGGGGGACACCGGGGAGCTGTTTTTT. The full variable domain, its missing parts supplied by reference TRBV5-4 and TRBJ2-2, is ETGVTQSPTHLIKTRGQQVTLRCSSQSGHNTVSWYQQALGQGPQFIFQYYREEENGRGNFPPRFSGLQFPNYSSELNVNALELDDSALYLCASSFGGDTGELFFGEGSRLTVL.